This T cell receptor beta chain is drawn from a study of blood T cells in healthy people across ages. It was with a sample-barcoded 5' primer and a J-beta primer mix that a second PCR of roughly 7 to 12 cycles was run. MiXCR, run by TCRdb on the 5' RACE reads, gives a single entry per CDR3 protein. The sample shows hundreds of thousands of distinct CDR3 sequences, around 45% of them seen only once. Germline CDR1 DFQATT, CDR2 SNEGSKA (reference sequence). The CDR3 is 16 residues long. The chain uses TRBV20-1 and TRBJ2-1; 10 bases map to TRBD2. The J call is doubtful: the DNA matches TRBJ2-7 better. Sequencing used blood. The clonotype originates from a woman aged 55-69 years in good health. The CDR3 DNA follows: TGCAGTGCTAGAAGGCTAGCGGGGGCCTCCTACAATGAGCAGTACTTC. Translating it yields CSARRLAGASYNEQYF.